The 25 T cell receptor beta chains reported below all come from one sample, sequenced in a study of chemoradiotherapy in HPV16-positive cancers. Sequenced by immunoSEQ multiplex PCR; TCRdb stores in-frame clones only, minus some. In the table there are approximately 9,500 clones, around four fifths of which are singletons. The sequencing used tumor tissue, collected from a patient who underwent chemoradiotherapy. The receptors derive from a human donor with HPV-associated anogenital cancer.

The CDR3 DNA reads as TGCGCCAGCGGATTGGGGACAGGCTTGTCGGAGCAGTACTTC. Its protein product is CASGLGTGLSEQYF. The chain carries TRBV5-1 and TRBJ2-7, with TRBD1 matching 8 bases. The CDR3 runs to 14 residues. The germline CDR1 and CDR2 sequences are SGHRS and YFSETQ. The V gene end was trimmed by 7 bases and the J gene end by 7 bases; junction bases not matched to a gene: 13.

The CDR3 loop reads CASSDTYTGELFF. CDR3 sequence (DNA): TGCGCCAGCAGTGACACGTACACCGGGGAGCTGTTTTTT. V is TRBV10-2 and J is TRBJ2-2; D unresolved. This CDR3 spans 13 amino acids. V gave up 3 bases and J gave up 3 bases, with 5 bases separating them. Germline V lookup: CDR1 WSHSY, CDR2 SAAADI.

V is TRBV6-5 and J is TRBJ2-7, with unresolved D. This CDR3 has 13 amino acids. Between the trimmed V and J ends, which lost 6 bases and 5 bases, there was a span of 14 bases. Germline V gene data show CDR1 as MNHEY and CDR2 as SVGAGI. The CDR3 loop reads CASRTLTSHEQYF. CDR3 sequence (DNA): TGTGCCAGCAGAACTCTGACGAGCCACGAGCAGTACTTC.

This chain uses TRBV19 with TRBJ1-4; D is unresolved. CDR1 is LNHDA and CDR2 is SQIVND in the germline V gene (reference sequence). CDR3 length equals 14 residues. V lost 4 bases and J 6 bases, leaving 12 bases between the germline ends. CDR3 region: CASSTSRADEKLFF. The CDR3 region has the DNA TGTGCCAGTAGTACTTCTCGGGCGGATGAAAAACTGTTTTTT. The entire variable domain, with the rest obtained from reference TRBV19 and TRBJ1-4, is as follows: DGGITQSPKYLFRKEGQNVTLSCEQNLNHDAMYWYRQDPGQGLRLIYYSQIVNDFQKGDIAEGYSVSREKKESFPLTVTSAQKNPTAFYLCASSTSRADEKLFFGSGTQLSVL.

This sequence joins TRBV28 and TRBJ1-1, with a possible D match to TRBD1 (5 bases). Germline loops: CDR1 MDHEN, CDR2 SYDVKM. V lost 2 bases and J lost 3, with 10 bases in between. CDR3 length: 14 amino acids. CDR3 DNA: TGTGCCAGCAGTTTACATCTGGGGGACACTGAAGCTTTCTTT. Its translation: CASSLHLGDTEAFF.

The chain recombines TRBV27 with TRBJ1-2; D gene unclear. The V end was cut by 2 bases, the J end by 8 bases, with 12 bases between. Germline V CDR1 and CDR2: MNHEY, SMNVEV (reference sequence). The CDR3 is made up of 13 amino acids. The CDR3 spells CASSLKVTSGYTF. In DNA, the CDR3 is TGTGCCAGCAGTTTAAAGGTTACATCGGGCTACACCTTC.

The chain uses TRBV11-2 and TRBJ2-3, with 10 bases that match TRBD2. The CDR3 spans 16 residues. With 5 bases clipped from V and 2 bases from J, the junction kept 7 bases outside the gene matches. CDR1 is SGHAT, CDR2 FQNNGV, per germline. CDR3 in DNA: TGTGCCAGCAGCCCGAGGACTAGCGGCCTCACAGATACGCAGTATTTT. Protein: CASSPRTSGLTDTQYF.

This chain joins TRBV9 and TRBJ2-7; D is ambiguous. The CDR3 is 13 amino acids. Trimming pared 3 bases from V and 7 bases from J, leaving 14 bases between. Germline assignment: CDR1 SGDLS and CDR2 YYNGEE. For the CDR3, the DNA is TGTGCCAGCAGCGCGAGTCCCGAGAGGGAGCAGTACTTC. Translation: CASSASPEREQYF.

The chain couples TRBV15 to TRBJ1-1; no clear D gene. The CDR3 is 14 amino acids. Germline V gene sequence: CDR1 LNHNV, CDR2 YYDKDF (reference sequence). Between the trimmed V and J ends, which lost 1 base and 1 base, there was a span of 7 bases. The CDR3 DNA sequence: TGTGCCACCAGCAGAGTAGGCGGGAACACTGAAGCTTTCTTT. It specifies CATSRVGGNTEAFF.

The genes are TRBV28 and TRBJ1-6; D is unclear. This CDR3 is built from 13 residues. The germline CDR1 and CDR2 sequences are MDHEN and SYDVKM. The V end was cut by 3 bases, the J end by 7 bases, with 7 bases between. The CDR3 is CASSFIQNSPLHF. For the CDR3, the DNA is TGTGCCAGCAGTTTCATACAGAATTCACCCCTCCACTTT.

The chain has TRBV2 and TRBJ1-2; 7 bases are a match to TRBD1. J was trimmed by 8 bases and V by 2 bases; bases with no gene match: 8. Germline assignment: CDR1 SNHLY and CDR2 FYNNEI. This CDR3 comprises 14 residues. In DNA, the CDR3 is TGTGCCAGCAGTGAATTCGGAGGGGGCAGGGGCTACACCTTC. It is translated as CASSEFGGGRGYTF. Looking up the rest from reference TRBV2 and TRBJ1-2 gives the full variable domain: EPEVTQTPSHQVTQMGQEVILRCVPISNHLYFYWYRQILGQKVEFLVSFYNNEISEKSEIFDDQFSVERPDGSNFTLKIRSTKLEDSAMYFCASSEFGGGRGYTFGSGTRLTVV.

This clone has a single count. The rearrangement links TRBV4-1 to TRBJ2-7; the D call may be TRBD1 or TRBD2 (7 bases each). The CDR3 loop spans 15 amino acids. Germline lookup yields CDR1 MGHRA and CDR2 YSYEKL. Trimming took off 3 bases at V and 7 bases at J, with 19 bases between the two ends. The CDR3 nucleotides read TGCGCCAGCAGCCAGGGGGACAGCGGGGCCGGGGAGCAGTACTTC. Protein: CASSQGDSGAGEQYF.

CDR3 in amino acids: CASSYSGQTNTGELFF. The CDR3 nucleotides read TGTGCCAGCAGTTACTCGGGCCAGACGAACACCGGGGAGCTGTTTTTT. The chain carries TRBV6-5 and TRBJ2-2; D is uncertain. CDR3 length equals 16 residues. The V gene lost 0 bases and the J gene lost 0 bases, with 8 bases spanning the gap. CDR1 MNHEY and CDR2 SVGAGI come from the germline V gene.

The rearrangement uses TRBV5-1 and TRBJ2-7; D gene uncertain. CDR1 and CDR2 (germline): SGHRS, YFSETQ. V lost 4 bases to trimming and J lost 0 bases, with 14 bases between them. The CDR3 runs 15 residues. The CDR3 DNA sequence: TGCGCCAGCAGCGCCTGGGGTTCTCACTCCTACGAGCAGTACTTC. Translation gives CASSAWGSHSYEQYF.

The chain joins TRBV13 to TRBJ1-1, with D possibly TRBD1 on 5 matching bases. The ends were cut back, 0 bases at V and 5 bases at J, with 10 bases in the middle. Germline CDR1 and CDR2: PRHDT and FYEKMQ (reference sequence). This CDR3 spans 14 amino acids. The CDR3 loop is CASSLGPAGTEAFF. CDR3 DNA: TGTGCCAGCAGCTTAGGCCCCGCAGGGACTGAAGCTTTCTTT.

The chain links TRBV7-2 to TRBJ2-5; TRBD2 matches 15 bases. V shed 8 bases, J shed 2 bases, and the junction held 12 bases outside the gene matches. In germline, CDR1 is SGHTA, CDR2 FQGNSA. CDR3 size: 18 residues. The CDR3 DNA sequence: TGTGCCAGCGGATCAGGACTAGCGGGGGGGCCGTGGCAAGAGACCCAGTACTTC. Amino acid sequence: CASGSGLAGGPWQETQYF.

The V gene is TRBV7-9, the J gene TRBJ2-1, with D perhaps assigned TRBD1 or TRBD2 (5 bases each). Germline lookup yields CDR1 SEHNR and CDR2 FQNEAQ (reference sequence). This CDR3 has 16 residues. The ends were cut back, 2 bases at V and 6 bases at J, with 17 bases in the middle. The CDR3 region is CASSLMSGLGGNEQFF. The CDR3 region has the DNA TGTGCCAGCAGCTTAATGTCGGGGCTTGGGGGCAATGAGCAGTTCTTC.

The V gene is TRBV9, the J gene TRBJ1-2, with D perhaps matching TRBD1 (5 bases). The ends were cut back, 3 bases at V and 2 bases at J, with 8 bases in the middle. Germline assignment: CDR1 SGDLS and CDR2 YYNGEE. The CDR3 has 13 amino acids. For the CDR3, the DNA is TGTGCCAGCAGCGCATCAGGGAACTATGGCTACACCTTC. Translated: CASSASGNYGYTF.

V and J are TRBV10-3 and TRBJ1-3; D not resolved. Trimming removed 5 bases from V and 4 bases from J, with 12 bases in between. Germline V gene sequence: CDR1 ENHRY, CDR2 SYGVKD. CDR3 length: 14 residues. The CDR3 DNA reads TGTGCCATCAGTACAGCTACCCCCGGAAACACCATATATTTT. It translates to CAISTATPGNTIYF.

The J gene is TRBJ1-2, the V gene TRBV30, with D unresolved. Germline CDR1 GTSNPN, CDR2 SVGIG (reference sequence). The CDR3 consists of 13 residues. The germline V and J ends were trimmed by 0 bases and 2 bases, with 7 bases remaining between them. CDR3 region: CAWSVDGNYGYTF. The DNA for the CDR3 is TGTGCCTGGAGTGTAGACGGAAACTATGGCTACACCTTC.

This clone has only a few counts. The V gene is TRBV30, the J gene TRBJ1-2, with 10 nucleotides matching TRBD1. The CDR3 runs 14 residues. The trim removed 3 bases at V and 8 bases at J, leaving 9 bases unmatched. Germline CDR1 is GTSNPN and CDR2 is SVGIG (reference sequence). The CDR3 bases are TGTGCCTGGAGGGATCTCGGGACAGGGGAAGGCTACACCTTC. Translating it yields CAWRDLGTGEGYTF.

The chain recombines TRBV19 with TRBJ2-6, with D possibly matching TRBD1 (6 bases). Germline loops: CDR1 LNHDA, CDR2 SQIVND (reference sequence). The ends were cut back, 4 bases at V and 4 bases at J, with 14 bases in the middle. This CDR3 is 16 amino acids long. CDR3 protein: CASSTYRESGANVLTF. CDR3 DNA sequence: TGTGCCAGTAGTACTTACAGGGAATCGGGGGCCAACGTCCTGACTTTC.

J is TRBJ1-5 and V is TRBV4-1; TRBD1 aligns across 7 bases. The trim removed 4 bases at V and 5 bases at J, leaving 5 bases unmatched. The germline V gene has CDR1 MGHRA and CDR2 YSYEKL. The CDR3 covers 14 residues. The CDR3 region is CASSLRQGDQPQHF. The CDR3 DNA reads TGCGCCAGCAGCCTACGACAGGGTGATCAGCCCCAGCATTTT.

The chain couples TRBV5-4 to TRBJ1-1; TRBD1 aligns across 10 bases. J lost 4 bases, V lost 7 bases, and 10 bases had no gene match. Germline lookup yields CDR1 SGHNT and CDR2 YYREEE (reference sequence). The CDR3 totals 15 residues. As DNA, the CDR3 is TGTGCCAGCGTCCGGGACAGGGGAGGTGGCACTGAAGCTTTCTTT. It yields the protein CASVRDRGGGTEAFF.

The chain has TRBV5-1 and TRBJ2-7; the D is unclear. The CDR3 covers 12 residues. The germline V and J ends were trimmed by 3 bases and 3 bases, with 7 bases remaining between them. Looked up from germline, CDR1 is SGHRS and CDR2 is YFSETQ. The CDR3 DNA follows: TGCGCCAGCAGCTATGGTGGCTACGAGCAGTACTTC. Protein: CASSYGGYEQYF.